These 23 T cell receptor beta chains originate from one sample sequenced in a study of cytomegalovirus exposure and HLA in healthy donors (dated by TCRdb to between 2016 and 2019). Library construction relied on the immunoSEQ multiplex PCR assay. The multiplex PCR relied on a mix of 60 forward primers for TCR Vbeta segments and 13 reverse primers for TCR Jbeta segments. This is the immuneACCESS table as TCRdb keeps it, with only in-frame sequences that have V and J called. A part of the clones is gone; compared with another copy, unresolved V genes explain less than half, and the rest is unexplained. A total of more than 150,000 clones appear in this sample, around 83% of them only once. 1.5% to 2% of the sample comes from the top ten. Specimen: PBMCs. These receptors were collected from a man aged 45-65 years in good health and CMV-seronegative.

The chain employs TRBV18 and TRBJ2-1; TRBD1 aligns across 9 bases. Germline CDR1 reads KGHSH; CDR2 reads LQKENI. The trim removed 2 bases at V and 8 bases at J, leaving 10 bases unmatched. The CDR3 contains 16 residues. The CDR3 loop reads CASSPIRTGVRDEQFF. The CDR3 nucleotides read TGTGCCAGCTCACCAATAAGGACAGGGGTGCGTGATGAGCAGTTCTTC.

A few counts support this clone. The rearrangement uses TRBV7-6 and TRBJ1-5; TRBD1 might be the D (6 bases). The germline V gene encodes CDR1 SGHVS and CDR2 FNYEAQ. This CDR3 contains 13 residues. V lost 5 bases, J lost 3 bases, and 8 bases lay in between. CDR3 coding DNA: TGTGCCAGCAGCGCAGGGGTCAATCAGCCCCAGCATTTT. Amino acids: CASSAGVNQPQHF.

The chain combines TRBV18 with TRBJ1-2; TRBD1 might be the D (6 bases). The V end lost 2 bases, the J end lost 4 bases, and 11 bases lay between the germline ends. The CDR3 runs to 14 residues. The germline CDR1 and CDR2 sequences are KGHSH and LQKENI. For the CDR3, the DNA is TGTGCCAGCTCACCAACAGGGACCTCCTATGGCTACACCTTC. Its translation: CASSPTGTSYGYTF.

The V gene is TRBV4-2, the J gene TRBJ2-2; TRBD1 matches 7 bases. The CDR3 consists of 15 residues. Trimming cost V 4 bases and J 1 base; bases outside gene matches: 3. Germline V lookup: CDR1 LGHNA, CDR2 YNFKEQ. The CDR3 DNA follows: TGTGCCAGCAGCCGTGGGACAGTGAACACCGGGGAGCTGTTTTTT. Translated, it gives CASSRGTVNTGELFF.

The chain employs TRBV18 and TRBJ1-1; possible D gene TRBD1, 5 bases. Germline V gene data show CDR1 as KGHSH and CDR2 as LQKENI. Trimming took off 6 bases at V and 3 bases at J, with 14 bases between the two ends. The CDR3 is 14 residues long. The CDR3 protein is CASSPQGGYTEAFF. For the CDR3, the DNA is TGTGCCAGCTCGCCCCAGGGAGGATACACTGAAGCTTTCTTT.

This clone has more than one count but fewer than ten. The chain recombines TRBV18 with TRBJ1-2; TRBD1 aligns across 7 bases. The CDR3 has 12 amino acids. The germline CDR1 and CDR2 sequences are KGHSH and LQKENI. Losses at the gene ends were 5 bases for V and 13 bases for J; bases not matched to a gene: 10. The CDR3 DNA sequence: TGTGCCAGCTCATTTGGGGACAGACGTAGCACCTTC. It codes for CASSFGDRRSTF.

This clone was seen a few times. The chain joins TRBV6-5 to TRBJ1-1, with D perhaps TRBD1 (6 bases). The germline V gene has CDR1 MNHEY and CDR2 SVGAGI. The germline V and J ends were trimmed by 0 bases and 7 bases, with 15 bases remaining between them. CDR3 length: 15 amino acids. The CDR3 region has the DNA TGTGCCAGCAGTTACTCCCGGGGAAGGGGGAGTGAAGCTTTCTTT. This gives the protein CASSYSRGRGSEAFF.

This clone was observed a handful of times. The V call is TRBV13, the J call TRBJ1-2, with a tentative D call TRBD1 (5 bases). V lost 4 bases, J lost 6 bases, and 12 bases lay in between. The CDR3 spans 13 residues. Per the germline V gene, CDR1 is PRHDT and CDR2 is FYEKMQ (reference sequence). The CDR3 here is CASSSLGGNGYTF. In DNA, the CDR3 is TGTGCCAGCAGCTCCTTGGGGGGGAATGGCTACACCTTC.

The gene calls are TRBV5-6 and TRBJ1-1, with 8 positions matching TRBD1. The junction had 10 bases not matched to a gene; V was cut back by 4 bases and J by 2 bases. Germline CDR1 reads SGHDT; CDR2 reads YYEEEE. CDR3 length: 16 residues. The CDR3 DNA is TGTGCCAGCAGCCAGACAGGGGTCTATCGTAACACTGAAGCTTTCTTT. It specifies CASSQTGVYRNTEAFF.

This chain joins TRBV2 and TRBJ2-4; 14 positions agree with TRBD2. Trimming removed 5 bases from V and 6 bases from J; junction bases left unmatched: 9. From germline, CDR1 is SNHLY and CDR2 FYNNEI. This CDR3 contains 17 residues. The CDR3 is CASSNAGTSGRGNIQYF. DNA for the CDR3: TGTGCCAGCAGTAACGCCGGGACTAGCGGGAGAGGAAACATTCAGTACTTC.

J is TRBJ1-2 and V is TRBV29-1; TRBD1 is a possible D gene (6 bases). This CDR3 contains 12 residues. Trimming removed 7 bases from V and 4 bases from J, with 13 bases in between. Germline V lookup: CDR1 SQVTM, CDR2 ANQGSEA. CDR3 in amino acids: CSAGQTSYGYTF. CDR3 nucleotide sequence: TGCAGCGCGGGACAAACTAGCTATGGCTACACCTTC.

The V and J genes are TRBV4-3 and TRBJ1-1, with 8 bases fitting TRBD1. V shed 0 bases and J 5 bases; nucleotides not matched to a gene: 8. Germline V gene sequence: CDR1 LGHNA, CDR2 YSLEER. The CDR3 covers 16 residues. The CDR3 DNA reads TGCGCCAGCAGCCAAGAGGGGCAGGGGGCTAGGACTGAAGCTTTCTTT. This encodes CASSQEGQGARTEAFF.

This rearrangement joins TRBV11-2 to TRBJ1-1, with TRBD1 as a possible D gene (5 bases). V gave up 3 bases and J gave up 3 bases, with 8 bases separating them. Germline V gives CDR1 SGHAT, CDR2 FQNNGV. The CDR3 is made up of 13 amino acids. The CDR3 DNA follows: TGTGCCAGCAGCTTCCAGGGTGACACTGAAGCTTTCTTT. Protein sequence: CASSFQGDTEAFF.

This clone was observed a single time. The chain is built from TRBV7-2 and TRBJ1-2; D is ambiguous. CDR1 SGHTA and CDR2 FQGNSA come from the germline V gene. Trimming removed 0 bases at V and 6 bases at J, with 17 bases between. The CDR3 runs to 16 residues. The CDR3 coding sequence is TGTGCCAGCAGCTTAGCGGCGGAGGGAAGGTCTGATGGCTACACCTTC. Translated, it gives CASSLAAEGRSDGYTF. The full variable domain, rest sourced from reference TRBV7-2 and TRBJ1-2, is GAGVSQSPSNKVTEKGKDVELRCDPISGHTALYWYRQSLGQGLEFLIYFQGNSAPDKSGLPSDRFSAERTGGSVSTLTIQRTQQEDSAVYLCASSLAAEGRSDGYTFGSGTRLTVV.

V gene TRBV2 combines with J gene TRBJ2-6; D is possibly TRBD1 (6 bases). CDR3 length: 15 residues. Germline-derived CDR1 and CDR2 are SNHLY and FYNNEI. Between the trimmed V and J ends, which lost 6 bases and 3 bases, there was a span of 12 bases. CDR3 protein: CASRDARGGANVLTF. CDR3 nucleotide sequence: TGTGCCAGCAGGGACGCCAGGGGTGGGGCCAACGTCCTGACTTTC. Full variable domain (outside the CDR3, taken from reference TRBV2 and TRBJ2-6): EPEVTQTPSHQVTQMGQEVILRCVPISNHLYFYWYRQILGQKVEFLVSFYNNEISEKSEIFDDQFSVERPDGSNFTLKIRSTKLEDSAMYFCASRDARGGANVLTFGAGSRLTVL.

The J gene is TRBJ1-3, the V gene TRBV7-9; D is perhaps TRBD1 (5 bases). Trimming left V 0 bases short and J 0 bases short, with 15 bases between. CDR1 and CDR2 (germline): SEHNR, FQNEAQ (reference sequence). The CDR3 has 18 amino acids. The CDR3 DNA follows: TGTGCCAGCAGCTTAGCGCTGAGACAGATTCACTCTGGAAACACCATATATTTT. Its translation: CASSLALRQIHSGNTIYF.

This clone was observed a few times. At one boundary the junction diverges from the germline segment, which might be a read error. The J gene is TRBJ2-7, the V gene TRBV5-5, with 12 bases aligning to TRBD2. The CDR3 totals 15 residues. Germline V lookup: CDR1 SGHKS, CDR2 YYEKEE (reference sequence). The CDR3 spells CASSLGLAGPYEQYF. As DNA, the CDR3 is TGTGCCAGCAGTTTGGGACTAGCGGGTCCCTACGAGCAGTACTTC.

This rearrangement joins TRBV28 to TRBJ2-1, with D maybe TRBD2 (5 bases). V lost 6 bases and J 3 bases, leaving 15 bases between the germline ends. The CDR3 length is 15 residues. Per germline, CDR1 MDHEN and CDR2 SYDVKM. CDR3 sequence (DNA): TGTGCCAGCAGCCCCGGGGAGTTTGTCTACAATGAGCAGTTCTTC. Protein product: CASSPGEFVYNEQFF.

The chain recombines TRBV28 with TRBJ1-1; unclear D gene. The CDR3 is made up of 14 amino acids. Trimming took off 10 bases at V and 4 bases at J, with 19 bases between the two ends. Germline-derived CDR1 and CDR2 are MDHEN and SYDVKM. CDR3 amino acids: CATHLVRSLTEAFF. As DNA, the CDR3 is TGTGCCACCCACCTAGTGAGGTCCCTCACTGAAGCTTTCTTT.

DNA of the CDR3: TGTGCCAGCATATCCCCATCTAGCTACGAGCAGTACTTC. This sequence encodes CASISPSSYEQYF. The rearrangement links TRBV27 to TRBJ2-7; D unclear. This CDR3 contains 13 residues. V was shortened by 7 bases and J by 3 bases, with 13 bases between the two germline ends. Looked up from germline, CDR1 is MNHEY and CDR2 is SMNVEV (reference sequence).

The V gene is TRBV27, the J gene TRBJ2-5; a possible D gene is TRBD1 (6 bases). Trimming left V 5 bases short and J 11 bases short, with 18 bases between. This CDR3 contains 13 residues. Germline CDR1 reads MNHEY; CDR2 reads SMNVEV (reference sequence). Here the CDR3 DNA reads TGTGCCAGCAGTCCCGGGACAAGGGTTGAGCAGTACTTC. It codes for CASSPGTRVEQYF.

This clone occurred a few times. For the CDR3, the DNA is TGTGCCAGCGTGGAGGGCACGGGGGTCTACGAGCAGTACTTC. Translation: CASVEGTGVYEQYF. This sequence joins TRBV6-6 and TRBJ2-7, with D perhaps TRBD2 (6 bases). This CDR3 has 14 residues. The ends were cut back, 8 bases at V and 3 bases at J, with 17 bases in the middle. CDR1 is MNHNY, CDR2 SVGAGI, per germline (reference sequence).

V and J are TRBV5-1 and TRBJ2-7, with D tentatively TRBD1 (6 bases). Germline CDR1 SGHRS, CDR2 YFSETQ. V lost 1 base and J lost 5, with 10 bases in between. CDR3 length: 13 amino acids. The CDR3 region has the DNA TGCGCCAGCAGCTTGAACAGGGTAAACGAGCAGTACTTC. This codes for CASSLNRVNEQYF.